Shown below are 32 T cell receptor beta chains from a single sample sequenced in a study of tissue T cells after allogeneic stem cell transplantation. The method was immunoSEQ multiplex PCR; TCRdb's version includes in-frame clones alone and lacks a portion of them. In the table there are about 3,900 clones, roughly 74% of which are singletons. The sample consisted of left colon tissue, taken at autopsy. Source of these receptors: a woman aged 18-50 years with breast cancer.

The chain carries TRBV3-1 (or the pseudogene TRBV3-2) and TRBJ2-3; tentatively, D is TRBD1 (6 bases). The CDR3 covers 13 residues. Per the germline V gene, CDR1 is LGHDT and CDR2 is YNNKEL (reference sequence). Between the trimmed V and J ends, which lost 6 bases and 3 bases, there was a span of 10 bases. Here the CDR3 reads CASSSQGTDTQYF. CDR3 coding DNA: TGTGCCAGCAGTTCCCAGGGGACAGATACGCAGTATTTT.

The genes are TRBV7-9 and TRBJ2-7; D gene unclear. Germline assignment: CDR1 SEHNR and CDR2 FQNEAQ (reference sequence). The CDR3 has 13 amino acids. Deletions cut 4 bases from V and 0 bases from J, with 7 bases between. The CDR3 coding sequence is TGTGCCAGCAGCTCACAGAGCTCCTACGAGCAGTACTTC. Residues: CASSSQSSYEQYF. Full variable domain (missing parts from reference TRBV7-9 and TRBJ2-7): DTGVSQNPRHKITKRGQNVTFRCDPISEHNRLYWYRQTLGQGPEFLTYFQNEAQLEKSRLLSDRFSAERPKGSFSTLEIQRTEQGDSAMYLCASSSQSSYEQYFGPGTRLTVT.

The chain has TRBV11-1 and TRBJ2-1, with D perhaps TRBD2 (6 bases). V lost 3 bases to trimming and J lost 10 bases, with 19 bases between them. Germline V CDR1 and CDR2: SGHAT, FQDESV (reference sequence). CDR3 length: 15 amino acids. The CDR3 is CASSFLGGPAGEQFF. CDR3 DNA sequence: TGTGCCAGCAGCTTCCTCGGGGGTCCCGCCGGGGAGCAGTTCTTC.

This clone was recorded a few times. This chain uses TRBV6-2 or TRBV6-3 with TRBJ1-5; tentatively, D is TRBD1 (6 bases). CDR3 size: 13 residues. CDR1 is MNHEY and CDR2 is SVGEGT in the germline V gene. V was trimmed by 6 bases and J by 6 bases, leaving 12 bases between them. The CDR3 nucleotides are TGTGCCAGCAGCTATAACAGGGTTCAGCCCCAGCATTTT. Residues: CASSYNRVQPQHF.

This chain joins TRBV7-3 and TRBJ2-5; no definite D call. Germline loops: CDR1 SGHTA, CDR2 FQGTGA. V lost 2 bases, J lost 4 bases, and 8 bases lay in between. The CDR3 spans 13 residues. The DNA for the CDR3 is TGTGCCAGCAGCTTACGGTTGGGAGAGACCCAGTACTTC. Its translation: CASSLRLGETQYF.

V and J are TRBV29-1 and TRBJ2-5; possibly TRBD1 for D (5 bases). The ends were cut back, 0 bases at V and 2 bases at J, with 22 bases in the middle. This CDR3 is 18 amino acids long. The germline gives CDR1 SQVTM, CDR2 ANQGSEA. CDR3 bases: TGCAGCGTTGAAGAAACCCTCGTAGTAGGCAGGGTGCAAGAGACCCAGTACTTC. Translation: CSVEETLVVGRVQETQYF.

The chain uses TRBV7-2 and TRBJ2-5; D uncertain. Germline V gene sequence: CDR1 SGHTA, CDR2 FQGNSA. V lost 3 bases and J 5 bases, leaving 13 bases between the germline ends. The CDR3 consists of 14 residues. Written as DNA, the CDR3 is TGTGCCAGCAGCTTGGGTACAACCGCGGAGACCCAGTACTTC. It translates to CASSLGTTAETQYF.

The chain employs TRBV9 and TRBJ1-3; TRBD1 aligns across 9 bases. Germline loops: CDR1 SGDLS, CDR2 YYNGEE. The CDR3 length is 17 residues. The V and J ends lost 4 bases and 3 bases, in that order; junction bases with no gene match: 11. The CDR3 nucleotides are TGTGCCAGCAGCCCAAAGCGGAACAGGGGGCTTGGAAACACCATATATTTT. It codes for CASSPKRNRGLGNTIYF.

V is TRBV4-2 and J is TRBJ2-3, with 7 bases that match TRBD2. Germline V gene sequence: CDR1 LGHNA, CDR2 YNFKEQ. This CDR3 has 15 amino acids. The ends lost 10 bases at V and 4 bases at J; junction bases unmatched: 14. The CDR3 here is CATQTTVAGADTQYF. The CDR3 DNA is TGTGCCACCCAAACCACCGTGGCGGGGGCAGATACGCAGTATTTT.

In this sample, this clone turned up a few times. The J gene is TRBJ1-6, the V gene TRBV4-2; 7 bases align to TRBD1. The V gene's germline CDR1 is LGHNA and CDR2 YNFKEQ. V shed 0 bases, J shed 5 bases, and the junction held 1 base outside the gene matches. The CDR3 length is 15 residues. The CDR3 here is CASSQEQGDNSPLHF. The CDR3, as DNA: TGTGCCAGCAGCCAAGAGCAGGGGGATAATTCACCCCTCCACTTT.

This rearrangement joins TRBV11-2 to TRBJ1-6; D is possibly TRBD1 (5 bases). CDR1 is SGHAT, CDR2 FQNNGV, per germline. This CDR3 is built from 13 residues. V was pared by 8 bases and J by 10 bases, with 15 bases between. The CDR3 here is CASRGGGLSPLHF. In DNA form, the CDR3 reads TGTGCCAGCCGCGGGGGGGGTTTATCACCCCTCCACTTT.

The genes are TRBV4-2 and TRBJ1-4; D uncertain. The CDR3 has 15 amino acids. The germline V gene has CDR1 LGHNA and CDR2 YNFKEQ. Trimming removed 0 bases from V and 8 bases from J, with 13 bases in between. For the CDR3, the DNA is TGTGCCAGCAGCCAAGATTATAATGGTCGGGAAAAACTGTTTTTT. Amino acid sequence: CASSQDYNGREKLFF.

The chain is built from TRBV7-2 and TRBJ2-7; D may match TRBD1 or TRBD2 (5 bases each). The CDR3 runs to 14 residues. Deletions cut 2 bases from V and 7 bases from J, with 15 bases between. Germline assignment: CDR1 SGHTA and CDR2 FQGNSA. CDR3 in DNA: TGTGCCAGCAGCTTATGGGACGGAACGAGGGAGCAGTACTTC. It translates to CASSLWDGTREQYF. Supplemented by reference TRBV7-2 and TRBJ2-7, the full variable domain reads GAGVSQSPSNKVTEKGKDVELRCDPISGHTALYWYRQSLGQGLEFLIYFQGNSAPDKSGLPSDRFSAERTGGSVSTLTIQRTQQEDSAVYLCASSLWDGTREQYFGPGTRLTVT.

For the CDR3, the DNA is TGTGCCAGCAGTGGGACAGGGGGTGCAGCTTTCTTT. It is translated as CASSGTGGAAFF. This chain joins TRBV2 and TRBJ1-1; 10 bases are shared with TRBD1. The germline CDR1 and CDR2 sequences are SNHLY and FYNNEI. The V and J ends lost 4 bases and 10 bases, in that order; junction bases with no gene match: 3. This CDR3 comprises 12 residues. Complete variable domain (other parts from reference TRBV2 and TRBJ1-1): EPEVTQTPSHQVTQMGQEVILRCVPISNHLYFYWYRQILGQKVEFLVSFYNNEISEKSEIFDDQFSVERPDGSNFTLKIRSTKLEDSAMYFCASSGTGGAAFFGQGTRLTVV.

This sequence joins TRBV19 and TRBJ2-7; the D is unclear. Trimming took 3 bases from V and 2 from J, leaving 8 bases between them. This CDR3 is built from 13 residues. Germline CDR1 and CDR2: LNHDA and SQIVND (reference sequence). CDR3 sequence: CASSIGSAYEQYF. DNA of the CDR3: TGTGCCAGTAGTATCGGGTCAGCCTACGAGCAGTACTTC.

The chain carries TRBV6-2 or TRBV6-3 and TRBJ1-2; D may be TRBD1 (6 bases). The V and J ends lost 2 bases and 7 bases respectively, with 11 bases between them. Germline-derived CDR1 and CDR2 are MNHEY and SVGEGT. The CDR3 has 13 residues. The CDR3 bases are TGTGCCAGCAGTTACCTCCAGGGGAGTGGCTACACCTTC. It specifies CASSYLQGSGYTF.

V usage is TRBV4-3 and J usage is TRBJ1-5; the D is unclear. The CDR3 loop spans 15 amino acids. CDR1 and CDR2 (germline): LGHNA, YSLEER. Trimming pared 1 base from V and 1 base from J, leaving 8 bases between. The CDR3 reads CASSQAAESNQPQHF. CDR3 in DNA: TGCGCCAGCAGCCAAGCCGCAGAAAGCAATCAGCCCCAGCATTTT.

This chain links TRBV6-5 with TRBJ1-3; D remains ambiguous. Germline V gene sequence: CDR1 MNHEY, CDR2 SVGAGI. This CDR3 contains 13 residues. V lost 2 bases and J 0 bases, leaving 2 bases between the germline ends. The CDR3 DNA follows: TGTGCCAGCAGTTACAACTCTGGAAACACCATATATTTT. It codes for CASSYNSGNTIYF.

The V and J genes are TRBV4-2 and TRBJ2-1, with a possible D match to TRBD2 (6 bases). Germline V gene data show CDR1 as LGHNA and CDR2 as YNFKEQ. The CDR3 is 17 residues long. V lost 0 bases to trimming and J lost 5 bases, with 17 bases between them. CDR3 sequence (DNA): TGTGCCAGCAGCCAAGATGCCTCCGGGACTTATAACAATGAGCAGTTCTTC. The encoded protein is CASSQDASGTYNNEQFF.

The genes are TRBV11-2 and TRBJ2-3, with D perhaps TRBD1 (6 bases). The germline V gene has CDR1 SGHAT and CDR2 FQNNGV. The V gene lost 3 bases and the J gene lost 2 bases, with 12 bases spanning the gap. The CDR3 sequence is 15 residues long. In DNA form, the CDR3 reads TGTGCCAGCAGCTTGGAACAGGGTCTCACAGATACGCAGTATTTT. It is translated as CASSLEQGLTDTQYF.

Here the CDR3 DNA reads TGTGCCAGCAGCTTACGGACAGGGCCAGATACGCAGTATTTT. This codes for CASSLRTGPDTQYF. The rearrangement uses TRBV7-2 and TRBJ2-3; 8 bases are a match to TRBD1. Germline CDR1 SGHTA, CDR2 FQGNSA. This CDR3 comprises 14 residues. With 2 bases clipped from V and 4 bases from J, the junction kept 2 bases outside the gene matches.

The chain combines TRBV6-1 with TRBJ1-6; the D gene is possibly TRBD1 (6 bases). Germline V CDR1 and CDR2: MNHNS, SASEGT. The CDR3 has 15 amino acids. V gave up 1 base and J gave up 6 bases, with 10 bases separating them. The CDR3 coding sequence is TGTGCCAGCAGTGAAGTCCAGGGGAGTAATTCACCCCTCCACTTT. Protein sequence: CASSEVQGSNSPLHF.

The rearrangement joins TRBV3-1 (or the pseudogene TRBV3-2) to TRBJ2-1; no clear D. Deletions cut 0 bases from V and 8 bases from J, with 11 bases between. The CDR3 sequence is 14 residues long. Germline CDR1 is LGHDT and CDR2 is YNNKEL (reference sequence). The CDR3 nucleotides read TGTGCCAGCAGCCAAGATTGGGCGAGAGATGAGCAGTTCTTC. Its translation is CASSQDWARDEQFF.

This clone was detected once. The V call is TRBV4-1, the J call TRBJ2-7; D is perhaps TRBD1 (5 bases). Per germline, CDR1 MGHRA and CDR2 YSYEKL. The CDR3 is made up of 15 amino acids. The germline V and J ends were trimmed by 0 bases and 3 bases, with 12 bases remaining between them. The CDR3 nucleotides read TGCGCCAGCAGCCAAGATCAGGGTACGAACTACGAGCAGTACTTC. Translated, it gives CASSQDQGTNYEQYF.

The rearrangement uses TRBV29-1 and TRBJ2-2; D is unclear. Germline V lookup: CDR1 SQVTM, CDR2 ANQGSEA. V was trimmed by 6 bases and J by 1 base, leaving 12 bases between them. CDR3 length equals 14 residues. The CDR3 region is CSVLADGNTGELFF. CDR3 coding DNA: TGCAGCGTGCTGGCGGACGGGAACACCGGGGAGCTGTTTTTT.

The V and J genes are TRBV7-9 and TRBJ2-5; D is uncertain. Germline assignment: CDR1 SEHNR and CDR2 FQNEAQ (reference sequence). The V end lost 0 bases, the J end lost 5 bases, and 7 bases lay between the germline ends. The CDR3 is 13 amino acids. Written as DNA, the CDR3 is TGTGCCAGCAGCTTAGCCGCCGCGGAGACCCAGTACTTC. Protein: CASSLAAAETQYF.

CDR3 in amino acids: CASSLVGGGQLNSPLHF. CDR3 in DNA: TGTGCCAGCAGCTTAGTAGGGGGAGGACAGTTAAATTCACCCCTCCACTTT. The chain links TRBV7-8 to TRBJ1-6, with a possible D match to TRBD1 (6 bases). V was trimmed by 1 base and J by 7 bases, leaving 17 bases between them. Germline CDR1 is SGHVS and CDR2 is FQNEAQ. This CDR3 contains 17 residues.

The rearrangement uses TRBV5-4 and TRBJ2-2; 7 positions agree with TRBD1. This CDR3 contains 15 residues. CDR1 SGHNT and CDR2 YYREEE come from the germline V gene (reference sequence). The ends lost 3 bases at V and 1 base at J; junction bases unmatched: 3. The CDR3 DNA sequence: TGTGCCAGCAGCTCGGACAGGTGGAACACCGGGGAGCTGTTTTTT. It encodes CASSSDRWNTGELFF.

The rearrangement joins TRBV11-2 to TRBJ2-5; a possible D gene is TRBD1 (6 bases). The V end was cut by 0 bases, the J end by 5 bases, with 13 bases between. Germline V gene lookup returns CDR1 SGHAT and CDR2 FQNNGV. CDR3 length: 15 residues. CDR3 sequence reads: CASSLDGQGTETQYF. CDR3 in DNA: TGTGCCAGCAGCTTAGATGGGCAGGGGACGGAGACCCAGTACTTC. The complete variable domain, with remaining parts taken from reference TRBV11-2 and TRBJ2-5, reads EAGVAQSPRYKIIEKRQSVAFWCNPISGHATLYWYQQILGQGPKLLIQFQNNGVVDDSQLPKDRFSAERLKGVDSTLKIQPAKLEDSAVYLCASSLDGQGTETQYFGPGTRLLVL.

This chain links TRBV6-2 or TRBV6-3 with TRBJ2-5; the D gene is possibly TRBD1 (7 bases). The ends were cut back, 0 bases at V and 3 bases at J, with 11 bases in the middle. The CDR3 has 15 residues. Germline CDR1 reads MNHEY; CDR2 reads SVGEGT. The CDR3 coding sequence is TGTGCCAGCAGTTACTCTCCCAGGGGGGAAGAGACCCAGTACTTC. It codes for CASSYSPRGEETQYF.

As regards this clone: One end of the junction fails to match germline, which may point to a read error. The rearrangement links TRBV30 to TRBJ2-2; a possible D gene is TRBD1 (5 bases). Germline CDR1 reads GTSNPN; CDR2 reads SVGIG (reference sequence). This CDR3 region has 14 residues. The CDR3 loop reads CAWSRRTPTRELFF. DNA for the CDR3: TGTGCCTGGAGTCGTAGGACACCCACCCGGGAGCTGTTTTTT.

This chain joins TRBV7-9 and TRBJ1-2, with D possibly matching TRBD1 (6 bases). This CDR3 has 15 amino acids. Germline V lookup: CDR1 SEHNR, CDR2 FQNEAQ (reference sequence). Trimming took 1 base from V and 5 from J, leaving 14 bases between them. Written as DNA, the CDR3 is TGTGCCAGCAGCTTAGGAGGACAGCCCGAATATGGCTACACCTTC. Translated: CASSLGGQPEYGYTF.